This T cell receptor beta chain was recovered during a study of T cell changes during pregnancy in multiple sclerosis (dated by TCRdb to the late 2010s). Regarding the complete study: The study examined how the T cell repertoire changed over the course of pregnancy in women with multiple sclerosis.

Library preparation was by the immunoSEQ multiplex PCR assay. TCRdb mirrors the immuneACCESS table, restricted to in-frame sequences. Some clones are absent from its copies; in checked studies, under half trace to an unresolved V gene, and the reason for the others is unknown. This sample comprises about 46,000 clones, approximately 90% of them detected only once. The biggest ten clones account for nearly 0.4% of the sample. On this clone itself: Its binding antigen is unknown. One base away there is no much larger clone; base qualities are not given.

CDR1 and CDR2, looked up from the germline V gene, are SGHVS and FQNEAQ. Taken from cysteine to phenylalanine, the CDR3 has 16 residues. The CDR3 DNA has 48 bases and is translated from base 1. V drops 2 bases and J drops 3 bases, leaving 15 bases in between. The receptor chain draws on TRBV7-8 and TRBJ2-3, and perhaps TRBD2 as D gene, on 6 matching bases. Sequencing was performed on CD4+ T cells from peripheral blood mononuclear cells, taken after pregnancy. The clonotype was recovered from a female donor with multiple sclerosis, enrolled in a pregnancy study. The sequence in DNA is TGTGCCAGCAGCTTACAGGCGGGGATATATACAGATACGCAGTATTTT. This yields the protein CASSLQAGIYTDTQYF.